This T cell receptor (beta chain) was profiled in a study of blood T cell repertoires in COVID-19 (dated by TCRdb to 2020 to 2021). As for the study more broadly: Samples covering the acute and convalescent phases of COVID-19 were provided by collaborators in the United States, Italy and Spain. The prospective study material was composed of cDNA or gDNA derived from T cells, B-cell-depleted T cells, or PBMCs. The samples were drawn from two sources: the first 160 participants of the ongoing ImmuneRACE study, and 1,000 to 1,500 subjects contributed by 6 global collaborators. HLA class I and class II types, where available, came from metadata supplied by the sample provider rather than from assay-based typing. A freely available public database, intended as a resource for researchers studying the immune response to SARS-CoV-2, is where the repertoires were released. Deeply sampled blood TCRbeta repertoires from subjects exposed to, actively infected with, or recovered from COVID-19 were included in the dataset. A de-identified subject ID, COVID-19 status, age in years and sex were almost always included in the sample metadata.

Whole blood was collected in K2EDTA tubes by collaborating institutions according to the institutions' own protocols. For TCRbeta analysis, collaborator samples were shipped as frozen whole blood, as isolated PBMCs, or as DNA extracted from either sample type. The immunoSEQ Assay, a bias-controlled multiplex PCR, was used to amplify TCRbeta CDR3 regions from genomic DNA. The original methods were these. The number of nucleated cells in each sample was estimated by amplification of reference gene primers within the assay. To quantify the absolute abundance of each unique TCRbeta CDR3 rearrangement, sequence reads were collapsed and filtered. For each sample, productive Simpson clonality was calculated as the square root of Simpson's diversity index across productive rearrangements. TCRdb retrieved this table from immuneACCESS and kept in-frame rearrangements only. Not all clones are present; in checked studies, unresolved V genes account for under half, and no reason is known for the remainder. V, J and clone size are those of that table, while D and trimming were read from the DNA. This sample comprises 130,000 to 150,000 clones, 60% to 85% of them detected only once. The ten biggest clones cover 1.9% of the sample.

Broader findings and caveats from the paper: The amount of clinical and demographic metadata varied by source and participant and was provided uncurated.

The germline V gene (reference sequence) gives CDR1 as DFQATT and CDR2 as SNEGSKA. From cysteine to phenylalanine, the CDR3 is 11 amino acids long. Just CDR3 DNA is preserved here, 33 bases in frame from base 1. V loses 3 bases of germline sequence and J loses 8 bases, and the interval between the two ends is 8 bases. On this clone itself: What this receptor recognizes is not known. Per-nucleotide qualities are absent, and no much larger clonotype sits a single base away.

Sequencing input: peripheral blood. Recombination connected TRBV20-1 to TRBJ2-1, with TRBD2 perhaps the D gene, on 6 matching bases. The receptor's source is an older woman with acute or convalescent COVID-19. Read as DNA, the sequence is TGCAGTGCTAGGGGGACTGATGAGCAGTTCTTC. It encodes CSARGTDEQFF.